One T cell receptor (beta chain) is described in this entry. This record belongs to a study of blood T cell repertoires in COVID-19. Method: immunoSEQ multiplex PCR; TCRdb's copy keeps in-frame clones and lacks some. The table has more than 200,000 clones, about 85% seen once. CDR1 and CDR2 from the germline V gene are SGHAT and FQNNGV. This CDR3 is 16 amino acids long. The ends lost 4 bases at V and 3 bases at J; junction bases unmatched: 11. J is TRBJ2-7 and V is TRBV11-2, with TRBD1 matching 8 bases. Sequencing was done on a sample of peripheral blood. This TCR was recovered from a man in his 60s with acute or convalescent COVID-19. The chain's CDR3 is CASSSTLLTGGYEQYF. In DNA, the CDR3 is TGTGCCAGCAGCTCTACACTCCTCACAGGGGGCTACGAGCAGTACTTC.